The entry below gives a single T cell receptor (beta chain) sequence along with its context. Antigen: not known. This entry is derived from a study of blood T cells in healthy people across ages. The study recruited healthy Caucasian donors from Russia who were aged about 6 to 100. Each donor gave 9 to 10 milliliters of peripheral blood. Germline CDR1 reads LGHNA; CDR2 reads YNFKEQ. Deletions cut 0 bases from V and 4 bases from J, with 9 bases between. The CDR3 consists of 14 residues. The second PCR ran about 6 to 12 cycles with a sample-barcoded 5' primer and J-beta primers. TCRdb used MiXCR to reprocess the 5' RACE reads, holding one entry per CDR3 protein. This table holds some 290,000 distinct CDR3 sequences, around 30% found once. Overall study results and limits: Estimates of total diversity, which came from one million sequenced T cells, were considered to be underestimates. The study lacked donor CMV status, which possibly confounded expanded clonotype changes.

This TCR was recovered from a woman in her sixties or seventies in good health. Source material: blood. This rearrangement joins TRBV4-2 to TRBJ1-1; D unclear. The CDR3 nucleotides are TGTGCCAGCAGCCAAGATTGGGCCTCCACTGAAGCTTTCTTT. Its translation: CASSQDWASTEAFF.